This T cell receptor (beta chain) stems from a study of T-cell reconstitution after alpha-beta-depleted transplantation in children. The sample holds a few counts of this clonotype. Unique molecular identifiers were incorporated when the TCRbeta library was constructed. One entry per CDR3 protein results from TCRdb running MiXCR on the PCR reads. The data show over 400,000 distinct CDR3 sequences, around an eighth seen once. Sequencing used PBMCs from the stem cell graft donor, obtained from the stem cell graft. The TCR originated in a human donor who donated a stem cell graft to a child with combined immunodeficiency.

The CDR3: CASSFGGKVGNEQFF. CDR3 DNA sequence: TGTGCCAGCAGTTTCGGGGGTAAGGTCGGCAATGAGCAGTTCTTC. V usage is TRBV12-3 or TRBV12-4 and J usage is TRBJ2-1; D may be TRBD2 (6 bases). The CDR3 is made up of 15 amino acids. V was cut by 3 bases and J by 6 bases, with 15 bases left in between.